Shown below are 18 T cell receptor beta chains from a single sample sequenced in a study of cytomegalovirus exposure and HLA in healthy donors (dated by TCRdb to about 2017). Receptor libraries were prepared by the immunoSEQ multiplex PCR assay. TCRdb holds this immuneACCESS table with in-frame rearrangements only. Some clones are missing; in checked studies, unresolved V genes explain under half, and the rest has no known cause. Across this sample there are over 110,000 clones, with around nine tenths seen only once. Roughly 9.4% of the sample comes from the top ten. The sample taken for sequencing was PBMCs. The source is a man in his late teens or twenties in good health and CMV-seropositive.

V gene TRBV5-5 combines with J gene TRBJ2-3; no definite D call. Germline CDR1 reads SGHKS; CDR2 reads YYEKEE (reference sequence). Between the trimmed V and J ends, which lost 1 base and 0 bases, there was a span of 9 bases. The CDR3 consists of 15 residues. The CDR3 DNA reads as TGTGCCAGCAGCTTGAATCCCACTAGCACAGATACGCAGTATTTT. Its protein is CASSLNPTSTDTQYF.

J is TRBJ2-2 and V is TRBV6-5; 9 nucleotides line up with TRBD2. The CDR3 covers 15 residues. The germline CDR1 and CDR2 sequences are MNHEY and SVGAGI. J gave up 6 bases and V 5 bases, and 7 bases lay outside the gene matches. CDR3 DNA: TGTGCCAGCAGTCGACGCGGGAGGGAAGCCGGGGAGCTGTTTTTT. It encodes CASSRRGREAGELFF.

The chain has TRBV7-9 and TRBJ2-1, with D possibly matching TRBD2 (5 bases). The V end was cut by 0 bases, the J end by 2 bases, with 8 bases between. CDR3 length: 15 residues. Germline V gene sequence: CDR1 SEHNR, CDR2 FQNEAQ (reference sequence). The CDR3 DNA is TGTGCCAGCAGCTTAGCGCCCGGGACCTACAATGAGCAGTTCTTC. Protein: CASSLAPGTYNEQFF.

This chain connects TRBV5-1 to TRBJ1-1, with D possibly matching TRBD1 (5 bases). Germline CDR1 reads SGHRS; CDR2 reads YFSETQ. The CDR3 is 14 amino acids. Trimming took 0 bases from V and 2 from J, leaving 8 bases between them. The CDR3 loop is CASSLGQPNTEAFF. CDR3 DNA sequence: TGCGCCAGCAGCTTGGGACAGCCAAACACTGAAGCTTTCTTT.

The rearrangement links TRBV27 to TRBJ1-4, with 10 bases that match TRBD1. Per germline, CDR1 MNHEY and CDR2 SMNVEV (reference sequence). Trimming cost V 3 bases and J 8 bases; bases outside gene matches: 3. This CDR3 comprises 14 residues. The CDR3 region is CASSLRQGAEKLFF. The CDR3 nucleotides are TGTGCCAGCAGTTTGAGACAGGGGGCAGAAAAACTGTTTTTT.

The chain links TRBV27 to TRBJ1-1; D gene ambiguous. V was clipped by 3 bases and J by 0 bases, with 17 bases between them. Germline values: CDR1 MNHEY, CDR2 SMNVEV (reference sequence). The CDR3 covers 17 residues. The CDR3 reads CASSFRGVGPMNTEAFF. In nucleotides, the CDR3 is TGTGCCAGCAGTTTTCGGGGAGTCGGACCAATGAACACTGAAGCTTTCTTT.

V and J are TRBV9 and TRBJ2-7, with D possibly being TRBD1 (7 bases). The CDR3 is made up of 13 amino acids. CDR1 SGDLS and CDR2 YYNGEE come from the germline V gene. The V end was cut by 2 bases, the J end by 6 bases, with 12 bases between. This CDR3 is CASSVWQGGEQYF. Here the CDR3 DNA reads TGTGCCAGCAGCGTTTGGCAGGGGGGCGAGCAGTACTTC.

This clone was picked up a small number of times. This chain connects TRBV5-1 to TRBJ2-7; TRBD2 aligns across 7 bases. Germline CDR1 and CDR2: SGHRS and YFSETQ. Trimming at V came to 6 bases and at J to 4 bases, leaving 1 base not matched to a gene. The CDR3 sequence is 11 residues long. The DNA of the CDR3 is TGCGCCAGCACGGGGGGATACGAGCAGTACTTC. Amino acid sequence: CASTGGYEQYF.

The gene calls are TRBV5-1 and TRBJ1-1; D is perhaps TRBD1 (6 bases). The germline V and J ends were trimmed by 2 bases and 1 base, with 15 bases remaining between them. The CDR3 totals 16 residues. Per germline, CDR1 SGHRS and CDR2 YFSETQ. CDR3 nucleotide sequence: TGCGCCAGCAGCTTACGACCCACGACAGGGAACACTGAAGCTTTCTTT. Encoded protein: CASSLRPTTGNTEAFF.

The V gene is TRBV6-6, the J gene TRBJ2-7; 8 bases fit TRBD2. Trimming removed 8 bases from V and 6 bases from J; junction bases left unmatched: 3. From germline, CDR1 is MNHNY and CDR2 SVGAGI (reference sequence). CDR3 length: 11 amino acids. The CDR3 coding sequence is TGTGCCAGCGGAGCGGGAGTCGAGCAGTACTTC. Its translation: CASGAGVEQYF.

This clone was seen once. Here the CDR3 reads CASSLRTGFLDTQYF. As DNA, the CDR3 is TGTGCCAGCAGTTTAAGGACAGGGTTTTTAGATACGCAGTATTTT. The V and J genes are TRBV27 and TRBJ2-3; 8 bases line up with TRBD1. Germline-derived CDR1 and CDR2 are MNHEY and SMNVEV (reference sequence). With 2 bases clipped from V and 5 bases from J, the junction kept 6 bases outside the gene matches. The CDR3 spans 15 residues.

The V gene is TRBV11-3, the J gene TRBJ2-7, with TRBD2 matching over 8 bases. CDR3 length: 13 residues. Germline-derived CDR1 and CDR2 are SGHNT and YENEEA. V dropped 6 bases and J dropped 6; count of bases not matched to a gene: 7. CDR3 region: CASRSSAGGEQYF. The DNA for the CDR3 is TGTGCCAGCAGAAGTAGTGCGGGAGGCGAGCAGTACTTC. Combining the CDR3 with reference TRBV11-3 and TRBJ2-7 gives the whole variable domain EAGVVQSPRYKIIEKKQPVAFWCNPISGHNTLYWYLQNLGQGPELLIRYENEEAVDDSQLPKDRFSAERLKGVDSTLKIQPAELGDSAVYLCASRSSAGGEQYFGPGTRLTVT.

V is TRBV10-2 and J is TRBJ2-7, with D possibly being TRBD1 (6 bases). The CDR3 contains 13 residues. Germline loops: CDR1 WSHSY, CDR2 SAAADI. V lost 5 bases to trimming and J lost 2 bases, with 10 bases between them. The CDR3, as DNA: TGCGCCAGCAGTTCAGGGGAAGCCTACGAGCAGTACTTC. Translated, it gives CASSSGEAYEQYF.

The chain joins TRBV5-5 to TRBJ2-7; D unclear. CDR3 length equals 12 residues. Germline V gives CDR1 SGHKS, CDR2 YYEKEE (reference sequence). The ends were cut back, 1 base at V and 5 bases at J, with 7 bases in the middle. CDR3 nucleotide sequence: TGTGCCAGCAGCTTGCGGTTCGACGAGCAGTACTTC. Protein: CASSLRFDEQYF.

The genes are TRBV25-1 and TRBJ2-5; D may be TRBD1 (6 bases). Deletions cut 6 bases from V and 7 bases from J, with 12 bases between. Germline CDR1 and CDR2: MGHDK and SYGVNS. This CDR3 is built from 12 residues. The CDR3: CASRRGYGTQYF. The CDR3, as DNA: TGTGCCAGCAGGAGGGGGTACGGGACCCAGTACTTC. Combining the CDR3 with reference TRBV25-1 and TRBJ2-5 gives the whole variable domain EADIYQTPRYLVIGTGKKITLECSQTMGHDKMYWYQQDPGMELHLIHYSYGVNSTEKGDLSSESTVSRIRTEHFPLTLESARPSHTSQYLCASRRGYGTQYFGPGTRLLVL.

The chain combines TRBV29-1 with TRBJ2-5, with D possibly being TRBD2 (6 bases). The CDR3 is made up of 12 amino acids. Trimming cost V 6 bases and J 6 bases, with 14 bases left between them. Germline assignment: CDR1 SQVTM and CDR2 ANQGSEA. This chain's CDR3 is CSVGGLTQTQYF. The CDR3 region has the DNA TGCAGCGTGGGGGGTCTCACGCAGACCCAGTACTTC.

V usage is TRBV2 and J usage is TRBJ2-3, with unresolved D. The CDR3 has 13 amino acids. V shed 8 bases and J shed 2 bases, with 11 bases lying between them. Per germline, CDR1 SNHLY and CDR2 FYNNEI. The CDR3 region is CASEVLPTDTQYF. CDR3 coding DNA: TGTGCCAGCGAGGTCCTTCCCACAGATACGCAGTATTTT.

The CDR3 region has the DNA TGTGCCAGCAGTCCGTGGCGGGCAAGGCCGGATACGCAGTATTTT. Translating it yields CASSPWRARPDTQYF. The V call is TRBV27, the J call TRBJ2-3; the D gene is possibly TRBD2 (5 bases). Trimming removed 5 bases from V and 6 bases from J, with 18 bases in between. This CDR3 contains 15 residues. Germline V CDR1 and CDR2: MNHEY, SMNVEV (reference sequence).